The 28 T cell receptor beta chains given below trace back to one sample, sequenced in a study of glioma-infiltrating T cells. Amplification of TCR alpha and beta CDR3 regions from RNA used iRepertoire nested multiplex PCR. MiXCR was run by TCRdb on the multiplex PCR reads, yielding one entry per CDR3 protein. This table has roughly 350,000 distinct CDR3 sequences, approximately 42% appearing once. The sample consisted of glioma tissue, nonneoplastic brain tissue, or PBMCs (not recorded which). These receptors came from a human donor with low-grade glioma or glioblastoma, undergoing nonglioma brain surgery, or in good health (not recorded which).

CDR3 sequence reads: CASSPPGDSYEQYF. The CDR3 coding sequence is TGTGCCAGCAGCCCCCCGGGAGACTCCTACGAGCAGTACTTC. The chain uses TRBV7-6 and TRBJ2-7, with D tentatively TRBD2 (6 bases). This CDR3 comprises 14 residues. Germline CDR1 reads SGHVS; CDR2 reads FNYEAQ. Trimming took off 5 bases at V and 0 bases at J, with 11 bases between the two ends.

The genes are TRBV19 and TRBJ1-4; 9 bases fit TRBD1. There are 15 residues in the CDR3. Germline V gives CDR1 LNHDA, CDR2 SQIVND (reference sequence). The V segment lost 6 bases and the J segment 5 bases; nucleotides outside the gene matches: 7. CDR3 coding DNA: TGTGCCAGTAGGAACAGGGGGCGGGACAATGAAAAACTGTTTTTT. This sequence encodes CASRNRGRDNEKLFF.

The gene calls are TRBV12-3 or TRBV12-4 and TRBJ2-7, with D uncertain. The CDR3 consists of 13 residues. V lost 3 bases and J 2 bases, leaving 8 bases between the germline ends. The CDR3, as DNA: TGTGCCAGCAGTTTCAAGGGAACCTACGAGCAGTACTTC. Its translation is CASSFKGTYEQYF.

This clonotype showed up just a few times. The chain links TRBV29-1 to TRBJ2-3, with a tentative D call TRBD2 (5 bases). From germline, CDR1 is SQVTM and CDR2 ANQGSEA. Trimming took off 1 base at V and 2 bases at J, with 25 bases between the two ends. CDR3 size: 19 residues. Written as DNA, the CDR3 is TGCAGCGTTGAAGCCTTAAAACTCATCCCGGGGTACTCCACAGATACGCAGTATTTT. It specifies CSVEALKLIPGYSTDTQYF.

The sample holds many counts of this clonotype. The rearrangement joins TRBV6-2 or TRBV6-3 to TRBJ2-1; 9 bases match TRBD2. V was pared by 0 bases and J by 8 bases, with 11 bases of the junction left unmatched. This CDR3 contains 17 residues. Germline V gene data show CDR1 as MNHEY and CDR2 as SVGEGT. CDR3 nucleotides: TGTGCCAGCAGTTACTCGATATTAGCTAGCGGGATTGATGAGCAGTTCTTC. Residues: CASSYSILASGIDEQFF.

The CDR3, as DNA: TGTGCCAGCAGCTTGGTTGGCGGATACTACGAGCAGTACTTC. Amino acid sequence: CASSLVGGYYEQYF. The chain links TRBV5-5 to TRBJ2-7; D call uncertain. Trimming removed 0 bases at V and 3 bases at J, with 10 bases between. The CDR3 is made up of 14 amino acids. Germline assignment: CDR1 SGHKS and CDR2 YYEKEE (reference sequence).

V is TRBV3-1 and J is TRBJ2-5; tentative D call: TRBD1 (5 bases). CDR1 and CDR2 (germline): LGHDT, YNNKEL (reference sequence). This CDR3 comprises 13 residues. The ends were cut back, 1 base at V and 2 bases at J, with 5 bases in the middle. The CDR3 DNA sequence: TGTGCCAGCAGCCAAGGGACACAAGAGACCCAGTACTTC. It is translated as CASSQGTQETQYF.

The table lists this clonotype with many counts. The rearrangement uses TRBV28 and TRBJ2-4, with D unclear. V lost 3 bases to trimming and J lost 8 bases, with 8 bases between them. The CDR3 has 12 amino acids. CDR1 and CDR2 (germline): MDHEN, SYDVKM. The CDR3 region has the DNA TGTGCCAGCAGTTTTATCGGGTACATTCAGTACTTC. This gives the protein CASSFIGYIQYF.

CDR3 nucleotide sequence: TGTGCCAGCAGCTTTGTGAGGAATTCACCCCTCCACTTT. Protein: CASSFVRNSPLHF. J is TRBJ1-6 and V is TRBV5-8; no reliable D call. The germline V gene encodes CDR1 SGHTS and CDR2 YDEGEE. Trimming took off 2 bases at V and 7 bases at J, with 7 bases between the two ends. This CDR3 has 13 amino acids.

The chain couples TRBV27 to TRBJ2-1; 8 bases line up with TRBD1. Germline V gene sequence: CDR1 MNHEY, CDR2 SMNVEV (reference sequence). Losses at the gene ends were 5 bases for V and 4 bases for J; bases not matched to a gene: 7. The CDR3 spans 15 residues. This CDR3 is CASSHPGQEYNEQFF. Written as DNA, the CDR3 is TGTGCCAGCAGTCATCCGGGACAGGAGTACAATGAGCAGTTCTTC.

This clonotype turned up a few times. The J gene is TRBJ2-2, the V gene TRBV27, with no clear D. V lost 6 bases, J lost 0 bases, and 14 bases lay in between. This CDR3 contains 16 residues. In germline, CDR1 is MNHEY, CDR2 SMNVEV (reference sequence). CDR3 sequence (DNA): TGTGCCAGCAGCGTGATACAATTCGCGAACACCGGGGAGCTGTTTTTT. Protein: CASSVIQFANTGELFF.

V gene TRBV6-2 or TRBV6-3 combines with J gene TRBJ1-1, with 9 bases lining up with TRBD1. This CDR3 region has 16 residues. Looked up from germline, CDR1 is MNHEY and CDR2 is SVGEGT. Trimming removed 5 bases from V and 0 bases from J; junction bases left unmatched: 7. The CDR3 region has the DNA TGTGCCAGCAGTAACGTACAGGGGGCTCTGAACACTGAAGCTTTCTTT. Translation gives CASSNVQGALNTEAFF.

This clonotype was recorded many times. The chain couples TRBV7-2 to TRBJ1-3, with no clear D. V dropped 1 base and J dropped 2 bases, with 9 bases sitting between them. This CDR3 contains 15 residues. Germline V gene lookup returns CDR1 SGHTA and CDR2 FQGNSA. Here the CDR3 DNA reads TGTGCCAGCAGCTTAGTAGGCAGGACTGGAAACACCATATATTTT. Translation: CASSLVGRTGNTIYF. The whole variable domain, remainder taken from reference TRBV7-2 and TRBJ1-3, is GAGVSQSPSNKVTEKGKDVELRCDPISGHTALYWYRQSLGQGLEFLIYFQGNSAPDKSGLPSDRFSAERTGGSVSTLTIQRTQQEDSAVYLCASSLVGRTGNTIYFGEGSWLTVV.

This chain joins TRBV5-4 and TRBJ1-2; D possibly corresponds to TRBD1 (5 bases). The V gene's germline CDR1 is SGHNT and CDR2 YYREEE (reference sequence). Trimming stripped 0 bases from V and 13 bases from J, with 10 bases between. This CDR3 spans 11 amino acids. The CDR3 sequence: CASSLGSGCTF. The CDR3 nucleotides are TGTGCCAGCAGCTTGGGATCAGGGTGCACCTTC.

The chain links TRBV19 to TRBJ2-1, with 8 nucleotides matching TRBD1. Unmatched junction bases numbered 6, after V lost 7 bases and J lost 1 base. CDR1 and CDR2 from the germline V gene are LNHDA and SQIVND (reference sequence). The CDR3 has 15 residues. The CDR3 is CASKTDRASYNEQFF. The DNA of the CDR3 is TGTGCCAGTAAAACGGACAGGGCTTCCTACAATGAGCAGTTCTTC.

Notes on this clonotype: The CDR3 does not close with the conserved phenylalanine or tryptophan, likely indicating a read error. The J gene is TRBJ2-5, the V gene TRBV28; D is possibly TRBD1 (6 bases). V gave up 6 bases and J gave up 1 base, with 9 bases separating them. The CDR3 is made up of 13 amino acids. The germline CDR1 and CDR2 sequences are MDHEN and SYDVKM. CDR3: CASSRTVQETQYS. The DNA of the CDR3 is TGTGCCAGCAGCCGGACAGTCCAAGAGACCCAGTACTCC.

The CDR3 loop is CASSQGWGQPQHF. CDR3 coding DNA: TGCGCCAGCAGCCAAGGCTGGGGTCAGCCCCAGCATTTT. This chain connects TRBV4-1 to TRBJ1-5; no clear D gene. In germline, CDR1 is MGHRA, CDR2 YSYEKL. This CDR3 spans 13 amino acids. V was pared by 1 base and J by 6 bases, with 7 bases between.

Remarks on this clonotype: The junction shows a germline mismatch at one end, possibly a read error. This chain uses TRBV6-2 or TRBV6-3 with TRBJ2-2, with 9 bases fitting TRBD1. Germline CDR1 reads MNHEY; CDR2 reads SVGEGT. The CDR3 loop spans 16 amino acids. For the CDR3, the DNA is TGTGCCAGCAGTTACGGTGGGACAGGGCTTGGCGGGGAGCTGCTTTTT. As protein: CASSYGGTGLGGELLF.

This clonotype has a single count. The junction departs from the called germline gene at one end, perhaps through a read error. The chain is built from TRBV7-2 and TRBJ2-1; TRBD2 aligns across 13 bases. This CDR3 region has 15 residues. The germline V gene encodes CDR1 SGHTA and CDR2 FQGNSA. The chain's CDR3 is CASSHRTSGSSERFF. The CDR3 DNA sequence: TGTGCCAGCAGCCACCGGACTAGCGGGAGCTCTGAGCGGTTCTTC.

With respect to this clonotype: Being one base from a much bigger clone, this may be a read error. V is TRBV7-2 and J is TRBJ2-6, with a tentative D call TRBD1 (5 bases). CDR1 and CDR2 from the germline V gene are SGHTA and FQGNSA. The CDR3 sequence is 15 residues long. CDR3 region: CASSLVRSGAHVLTF. CDR3 DNA: TGTGCCAGCAGCTTAGTCAGGTCTGGGGCCCACGTCCTGACTTTC.

This clonotype was detected ten times or more. The chain carries TRBV28 and TRBJ1-2; 7 bases are shared with TRBD1. The ends lost 7 bases at V and 9 bases at J; junction bases unmatched: 8. From germline, CDR1 is MDHEN and CDR2 SYDVKM. This CDR3 has 12 residues. This chain's CDR3 is CASTQSTGSYTF. DNA for the CDR3: TGTGCCAGCACCCAATCGACAGGGAGCTACACCTTC.

Ten or more counts support this clonotype. For the CDR3, the DNA is TGCAGTGCTTACTCGTGGGTGTCCCAAGAGACCCAGTACTTC. It codes for CSAYSWVSQETQYF. J is TRBJ2-5 and V is TRBV20-1; D unresolved. V lost 5 bases, J lost 1 base, and 14 bases lay in between. The CDR3 loop spans 14 amino acids. CDR1 and CDR2 (germline): DFQATT, SNEGSKA (reference sequence).

In this sample, this clonotype turned up many times. The rearrangement uses TRBV6-5 and TRBJ2-1, with 7 bases matching TRBD1. V gave up 0 bases and J gave up 5 bases; unmatched junction bases: 16. The germline V gene encodes CDR1 MNHEY and CDR2 SVGAGI. This CDR3 has 19 amino acids. CDR3 in amino acids: CASSYSGLGRGQSDNEQFF. The DNA for the CDR3 is TGTGCCAGCAGTTACTCGGGTCTCGGCAGGGGACAGTCGGACAATGAGCAGTTCTTC.

This clonotype was observed at least ten times. The chain employs TRBV27 and TRBJ2-1; 10 nucleotides agree with TRBD2. The V segment lost 4 bases and the J segment 7 bases; nucleotides outside the gene matches: 7. CDR3 size: 15 residues. Germline V CDR1 and CDR2: MNHEY, SMNVEV (reference sequence). The chain's CDR3 is CASSSTAGGRNEQFF. CDR3 coding DNA: TGTGCCAGCAGTTCCACAGCGGGAGGGAGGAATGAGCAGTTCTTC.

The chain links TRBV27 to TRBJ2-1; tentatively, D is TRBD1 (5 bases). Germline values: CDR1 MNHEY, CDR2 SMNVEV (reference sequence). This CDR3 contains 13 residues. V dropped 3 bases and J dropped 12 bases, with 15 bases sitting between them. The CDR3 DNA is TGTGCCAGCAGTTTGGTCGTGACAAGGGGGCAGTTCTTC. This gives the protein CASSLVVTRGQFF.

The chain has TRBV5-1 and TRBJ2-7; TRBD2 aligns across 10 bases. Germline V gene sequence: CDR1 SGHRS, CDR2 YFSETQ. J gave up 2 bases and V 7 bases, and 3 bases lay outside the gene matches. The CDR3 sequence is 13 residues long. CDR3 DNA sequence: TGCGCCAGCCGAGGGACTAGCGCCTACGAGCAGTACTTC. Amino acid sequence: CASRGTSAYEQYF.

In the case of this clonotype: Germline and junction disagree at one end, which may indicate a read error. This sequence joins TRBV6-6 and TRBJ2-1; D call uncertain. The CDR3 runs 17 residues. Germline V gene sequence: CDR1 MNHNY, CDR2 SVGAGI (reference sequence). For the CDR3, the DNA is TGTGCCGGCAGCGTAGAAGGTTTGGTAGCACCGCCGGATGAGCAGTTCTTC. It translates to CAGSVEGLVAPPDEQFF.

About this clonotype: A much larger clonotype is one base distant, so this may be a read error. The chain recombines TRBV6-5 with TRBJ2-1, with D perhaps TRBD1 (6 bases). Germline CDR1 reads MNHEY; CDR2 reads SVGAGI. V lost 7 bases to trimming and J lost 2 bases, with 15 bases between them. The CDR3 has 15 residues. This CDR3 is CASIPGHSPYNEQFF. CDR3 bases: TGTGCCAGCATCCCGGGACACAGCCCCTACAATGAGCAGTTCTTC.